The sequence of this T cell receptor (beta chain) was determined in a study of T cell changes during pregnancy in multiple sclerosis. Assay: immunoSEQ multiplex PCR; the TCRdb copy retains only in-frame clones and omits some. The data contain over 45,000 clones, 80% to 90% of them singletons. Germline V gives CDR1 SGDLS, CDR2 YYNGEE. The CDR3 has 14 amino acids. The V end lost 5 bases, the J end lost 4 bases, and 15 bases lay between the germline ends. The TCR originated in a female donor with multiple sclerosis, enrolled in a pregnancy study. The starting material was CD4+ T cells from peripheral blood mononuclear cells, obtained in the first trimester of pregnancy. The gene calls are TRBV9 and TRBJ1-2, with D perhaps matching TRBD1 (5 bases). The CDR3: CASSEEEGLYGYTF. The CDR3 nucleotides are TGTGCCAGCAGTGAGGAAGAGGGACTCTATGGCTACACCTTC.